These T cell receptor beta chains were read from a single sample in a study of T cells after yellow fever vaccination. From the 5' RACE reads, TCRdb called clonotypes with MiXCR, one entry per CDR3 protein. The repertoire holds approximately 120,000 distinct CDR3 sequences, with 8% to 10% as singletons. Material: CD8+ T cells sorted from PBMCs, obtained on the day of the yellow fever booster vaccination. These receptor sequences come from a man aged 18 to 29 who received the YFV17D yellow fever vaccine. Each CDR3 is given without its conserved first and last residue.

TRBV7-9,TRBJ1-4,ASSLGPLGEKLF
TRBV7-9,TRBJ2-2,ASSVGLVHTGELF
TRBV4-1,TRBJ2-5,ASSQAALAGGGRETQY
TRBV4-2,TRBJ2-1,ASGIRVNEQF
TRBV4-1,TRBJ2-1,ASSQAPSGGWNEQF
TRBV19,TRBJ2-1,ASRRDQSYEQF
TRBV12-3/TRBV12-4,TRBJ1-2,ASSLAPGGRGYT
TRBV7-9,TRBJ2-1,ASSLEGGPSYNEQF
TRBV19,TRBJ1-1,ASSFDRGLLNTEAF
TRBV4-1,TRBJ1-1,ASSQSVDTEAF
TRBV9,TRBJ2-3,ASNGGTPTDTQY
TRBV15,TRBJ2-3,ATSRDRRLKDTQY
TRBV2,TRBJ2-3,ASGRGATDTQY
TRBV7-2,TRBJ1-4,ASSPGHGPNEKLF
TRBV3-1,TRBJ2-3,ASSQTSGRTDTQY
TRBV19,TRBJ2-1,ASSPPGTIYNEQF
TRBV5-1,TRBJ2-1,ASSSSGTVAVEQF
TRBV19,TRBJ2-1,ATGGRAHEQF
TRBV6-2/TRBV6-3,TRBJ2-1,ASSYGRADNEQF
TRBV25-1,TRBJ1-1,ASSEDRNTEAF